Below, one T cell receptor beta chain is given with its context. The data belong to a study of blood T cell repertoires in COVID-19. Germline V gene data show CDR1 as SNHLY and CDR2 as FYNNEI. V was clipped by 8 bases and J by 5 bases, with 9 bases between them. The CDR3 loop spans 11 amino acids. Some clones are missing from TCRdb's copy, which holds only in-frame ones; the method was immunoSEQ multiplex PCR. The repertoire holds about 260,000 clones, with over 70% as singletons. The receptor was isolated from a woman aged 40 to 50 who had been exposed to COVID-19. This chain uses TRBV2 with TRBJ1-2; no clear D. Sequencing was carried out using PBMCs or T cells enriched from blood (not recorded which). The CDR3 nucleotides read TGTGCCAGCGGGGAGGGTTATGGCTACACCTTC. Translating gives CASGEGYGYTF.